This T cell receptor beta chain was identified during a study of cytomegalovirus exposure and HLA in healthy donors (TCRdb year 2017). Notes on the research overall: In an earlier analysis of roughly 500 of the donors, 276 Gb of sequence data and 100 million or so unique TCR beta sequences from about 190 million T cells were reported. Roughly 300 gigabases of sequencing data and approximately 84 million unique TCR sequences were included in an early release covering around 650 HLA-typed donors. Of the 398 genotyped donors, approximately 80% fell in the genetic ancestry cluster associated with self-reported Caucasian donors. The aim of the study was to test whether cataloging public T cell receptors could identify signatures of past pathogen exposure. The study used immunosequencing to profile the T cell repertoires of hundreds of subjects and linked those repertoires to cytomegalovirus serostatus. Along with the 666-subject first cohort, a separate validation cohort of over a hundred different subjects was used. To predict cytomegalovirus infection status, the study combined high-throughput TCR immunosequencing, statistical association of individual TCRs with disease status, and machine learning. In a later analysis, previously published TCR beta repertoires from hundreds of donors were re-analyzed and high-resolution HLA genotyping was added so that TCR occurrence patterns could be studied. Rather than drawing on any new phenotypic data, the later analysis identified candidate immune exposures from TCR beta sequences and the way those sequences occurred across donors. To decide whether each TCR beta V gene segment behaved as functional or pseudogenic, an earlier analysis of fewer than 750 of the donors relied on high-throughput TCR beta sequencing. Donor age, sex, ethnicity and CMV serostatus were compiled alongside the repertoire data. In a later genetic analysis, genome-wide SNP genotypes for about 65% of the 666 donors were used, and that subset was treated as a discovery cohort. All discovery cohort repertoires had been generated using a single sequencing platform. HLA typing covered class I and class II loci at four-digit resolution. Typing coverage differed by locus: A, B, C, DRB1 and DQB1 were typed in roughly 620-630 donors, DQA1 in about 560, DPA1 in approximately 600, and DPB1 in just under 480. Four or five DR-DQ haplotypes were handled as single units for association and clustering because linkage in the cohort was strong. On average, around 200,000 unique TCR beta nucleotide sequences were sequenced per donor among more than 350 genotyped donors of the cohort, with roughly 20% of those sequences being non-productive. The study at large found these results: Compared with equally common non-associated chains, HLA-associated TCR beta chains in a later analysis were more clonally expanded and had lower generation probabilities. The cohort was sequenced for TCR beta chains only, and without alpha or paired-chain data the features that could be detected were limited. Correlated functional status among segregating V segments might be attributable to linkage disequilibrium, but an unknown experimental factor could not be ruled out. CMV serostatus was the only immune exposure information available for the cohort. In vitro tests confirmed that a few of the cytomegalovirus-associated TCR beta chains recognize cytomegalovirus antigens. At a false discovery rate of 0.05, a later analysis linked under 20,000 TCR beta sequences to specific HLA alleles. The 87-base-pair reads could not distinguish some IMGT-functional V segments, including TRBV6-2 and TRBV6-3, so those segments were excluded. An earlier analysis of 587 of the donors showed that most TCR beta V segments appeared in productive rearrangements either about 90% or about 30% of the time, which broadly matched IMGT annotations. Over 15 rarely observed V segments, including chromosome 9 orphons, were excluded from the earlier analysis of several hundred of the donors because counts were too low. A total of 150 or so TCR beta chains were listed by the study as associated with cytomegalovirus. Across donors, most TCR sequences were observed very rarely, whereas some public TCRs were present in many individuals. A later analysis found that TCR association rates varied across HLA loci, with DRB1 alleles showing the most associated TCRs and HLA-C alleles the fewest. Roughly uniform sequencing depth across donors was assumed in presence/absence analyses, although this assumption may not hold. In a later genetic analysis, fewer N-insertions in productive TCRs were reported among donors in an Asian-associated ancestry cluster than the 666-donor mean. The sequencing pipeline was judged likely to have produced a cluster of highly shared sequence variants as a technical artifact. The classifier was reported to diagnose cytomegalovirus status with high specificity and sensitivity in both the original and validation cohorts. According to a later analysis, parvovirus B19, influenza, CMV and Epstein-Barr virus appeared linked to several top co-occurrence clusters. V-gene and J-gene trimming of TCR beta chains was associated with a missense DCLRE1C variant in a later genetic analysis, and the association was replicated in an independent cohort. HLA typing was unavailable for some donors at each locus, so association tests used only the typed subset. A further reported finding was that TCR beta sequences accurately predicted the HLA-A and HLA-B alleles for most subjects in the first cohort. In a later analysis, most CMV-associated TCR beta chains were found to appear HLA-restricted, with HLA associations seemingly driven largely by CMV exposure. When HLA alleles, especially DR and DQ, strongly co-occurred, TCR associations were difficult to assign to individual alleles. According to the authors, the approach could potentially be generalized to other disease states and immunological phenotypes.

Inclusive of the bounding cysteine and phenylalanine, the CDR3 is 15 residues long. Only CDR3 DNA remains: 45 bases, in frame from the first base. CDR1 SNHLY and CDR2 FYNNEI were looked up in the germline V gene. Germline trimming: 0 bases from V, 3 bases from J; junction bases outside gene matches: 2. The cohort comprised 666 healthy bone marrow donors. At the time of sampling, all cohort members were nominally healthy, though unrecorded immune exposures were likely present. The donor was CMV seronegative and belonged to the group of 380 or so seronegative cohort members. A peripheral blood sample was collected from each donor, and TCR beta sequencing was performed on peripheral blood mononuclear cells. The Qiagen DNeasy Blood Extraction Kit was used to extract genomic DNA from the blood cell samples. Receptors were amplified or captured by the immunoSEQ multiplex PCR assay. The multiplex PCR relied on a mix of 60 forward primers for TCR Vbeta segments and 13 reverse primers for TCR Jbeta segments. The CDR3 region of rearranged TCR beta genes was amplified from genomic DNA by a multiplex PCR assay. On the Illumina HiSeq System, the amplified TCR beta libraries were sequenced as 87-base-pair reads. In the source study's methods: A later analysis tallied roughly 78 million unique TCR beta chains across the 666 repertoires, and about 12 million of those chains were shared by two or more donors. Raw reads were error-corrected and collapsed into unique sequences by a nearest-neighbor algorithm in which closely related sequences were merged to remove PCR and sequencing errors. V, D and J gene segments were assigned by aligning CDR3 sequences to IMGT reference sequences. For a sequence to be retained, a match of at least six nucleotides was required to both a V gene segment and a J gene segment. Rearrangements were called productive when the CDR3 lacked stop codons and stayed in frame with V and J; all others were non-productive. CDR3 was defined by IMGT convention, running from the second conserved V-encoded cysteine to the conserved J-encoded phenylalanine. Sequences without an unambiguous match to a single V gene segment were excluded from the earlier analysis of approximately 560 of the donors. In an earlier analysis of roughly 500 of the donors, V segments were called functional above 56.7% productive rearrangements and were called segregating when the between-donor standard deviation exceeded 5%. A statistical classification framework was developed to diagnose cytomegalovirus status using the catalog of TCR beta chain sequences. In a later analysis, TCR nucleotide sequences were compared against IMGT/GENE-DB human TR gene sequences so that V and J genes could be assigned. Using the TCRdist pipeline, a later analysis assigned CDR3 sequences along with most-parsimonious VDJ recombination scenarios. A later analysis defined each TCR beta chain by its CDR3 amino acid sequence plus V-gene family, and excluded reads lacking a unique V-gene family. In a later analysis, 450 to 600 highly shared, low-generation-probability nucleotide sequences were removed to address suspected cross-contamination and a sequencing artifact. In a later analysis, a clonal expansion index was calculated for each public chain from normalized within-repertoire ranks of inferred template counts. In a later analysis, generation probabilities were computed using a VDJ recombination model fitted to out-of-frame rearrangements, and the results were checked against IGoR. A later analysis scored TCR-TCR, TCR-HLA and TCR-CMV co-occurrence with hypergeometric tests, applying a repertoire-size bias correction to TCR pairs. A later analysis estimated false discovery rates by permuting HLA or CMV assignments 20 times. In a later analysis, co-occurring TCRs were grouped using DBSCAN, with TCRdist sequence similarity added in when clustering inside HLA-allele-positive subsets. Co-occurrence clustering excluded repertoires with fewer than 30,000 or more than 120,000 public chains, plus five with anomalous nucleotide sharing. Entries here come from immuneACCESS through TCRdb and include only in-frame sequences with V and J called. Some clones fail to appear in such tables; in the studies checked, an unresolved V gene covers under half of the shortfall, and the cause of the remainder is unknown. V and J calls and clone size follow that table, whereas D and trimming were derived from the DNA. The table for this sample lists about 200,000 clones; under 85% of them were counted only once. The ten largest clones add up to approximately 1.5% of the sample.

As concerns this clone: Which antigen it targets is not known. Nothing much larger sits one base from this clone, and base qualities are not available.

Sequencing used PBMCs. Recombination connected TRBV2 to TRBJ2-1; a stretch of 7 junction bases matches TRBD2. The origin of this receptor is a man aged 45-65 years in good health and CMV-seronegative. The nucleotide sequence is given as TGTGCCAGCAGTGAAGCGTCGGGGGGCTACAATGAGCAGTTCTTC. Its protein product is CASSEASGGYNEQFF.